The T cell receptor (beta chain) under discussion was sequenced for a study of OX40 agonist ivuxolimab in advanced cancers. About the study: Hepatocellular carcinoma, melanoma, renal cell or head and neck cancer affected the dose-escalation patients. Prior anti-PD-1, anti-PD-L1 or anti-CTLA-4 therapy did not bar entry, and more than 35% had some.

TCRdb's copy holds only in-frame clones and misses some; the assay was immunoSEQ multiplex PCR. The sample lists roughly 50,000 clones, approximately 86% occurring once. Patients with autoimmune history or systemic immunosuppression were excluded. A note on this clone: Its antigen is undetermined.

Study results and limitations: Expanded clones were, on average, more numerous in CD8+ T cells than in CD4+.

This specimen consisted of CD4+ or CD8+ T cells sorted from blood, obtained in a trial of the OX40 agonist ivuxolimab. The sequence derives from an adult with an advanced solid tumor such as melanoma, head and neck, liver or kidney cancer.

Written as DNA, the CDR3 is TGTGCCAGCAGCTTGGTGGGACAGGGGGTCGATGGGGCCAACGTCCTGACTTTC. Translation gives CASSLVGQGVDGANVLTF. This chain uses TRBV5-4 with TRBJ2-6; 11 bases agree with TRBD1. V was clipped by 0 bases and J by 3 bases; unmatched bases: 5. CDR1 and CDR2 (germline): SGHNT, YYREEE (reference sequence). The CDR3 consists of 18 residues.